The clone carrying this T cell receptor beta chain was counted a few times. The antigen is undetermined. These data originate in a study of T cells after yellow fever vaccination. Study results and caveats: Clonotype sharing between CD4 and CD8 compartments was small. Although the secondary response was weaker, it peaked faster, at day 5 versus 15.

Making TCR cDNA involved 5'RACE template switching, which added UMIs and a universal primer site. TCRdb analysed the 5' RACE reads with MiXCR anew, one entry per CDR3 protein. Of 250,000 or so distinct CDR3 sequences listed, around 6.7% are singletons. Germline V gene data show CDR1 as LNHNV and CDR2 as YYDKDF (reference sequence). The CDR3 covers 16 residues. V gave up 7 bases and J gave up 0 bases, with 19 bases separating them. The source material was CD4+ T cells sorted from PBMCs, sampled on the day of the yellow fever booster vaccination. The rearrangement uses TRBV15 and TRBJ2-7; D not resolved. This receptor was taken from a man aged 30 to 45 who received the YFV17D yellow fever vaccine. The CDR3 sequence is CATTQSGDPGSYEQYF. Here the CDR3 DNA reads TGTGCCACCACCCAGAGTGGCGACCCCGGCTCCTACGAGCAGTACTTC.